The 26 T cell receptor beta chains given below trace back to one sample, sequenced in a study of identical twins (TCRdb year 2016). Receptor libraries were prepared by 5' RACE. Instrument used: Illumina HiSeq 2000. TCRdb's own reprocessing of the public reads used fastp at Q25 and MiXCR and kept productive beta chains. Every entry covers one CDR3 protein and lists the most common genes and DNA from its rows. In all, the sample holds around 530,000 distinct CDR3 sequences, and about 15% of those were seen once. Of the sample, roughly 0.42% is held by the ten largest clones. The same data also went into a second study, on yellow fever vaccine responses in identical twins.

The sequencing sample was made of CD4+ T cells sorted from blood. These receptors were collected from a woman under 30 in good health.

In this sample, this clonotype turned up many times. This chain links TRBV5-1 with TRBJ2-3; TRBD2 matches at 8 bases. V lost 3 bases and J lost 1; bases outside the gene matches: 1. The CDR3 is 14 amino acids. Per germline, CDR1 SGHRS and CDR2 YFSETQ. The CDR3 is CASSSTSGTDTQYF. CDR3 in DNA: TGCGCCAGCAGCTCGACTAGCGGCACAGATACGCAGTATTTT. The whole variable domain, filled in from reference TRBV5-1 and TRBJ2-3, reads KAGVTQTPRYLIKTRGQQVTLSCSPISGHRSVSWYQQTPGQGLQFLFEYFSETQRNKGNFPGRFSGRQFSNSRSEMNVSTLELGDSALYLCASSSTSGTDTQYFGPGTRLTVL.

This clonotype was seen a few times. The chain recombines TRBV12-3 or TRBV12-4 with TRBJ2-2; possibly TRBD2 for D (5 bases). V lost 7 bases, J lost 9 bases, and 18 bases lay in between. This CDR3 region has 14 residues. In DNA form, the CDR3 reads TGTGCCAGCAACCTGAGGACGAGGGCTAGGGAGCTGTTTTTT. Protein sequence: CASNLRTRARELFF.

This clonotype came up many times. The chain is built from TRBV10-3 and TRBJ2-2; D gene uncertain. The CDR3 contains 13 residues. V gave up 8 bases and J gave up 2 bases, with 9 bases separating them. Germline V gene lookup returns CDR1 ENHRY and CDR2 SYGVKD. This CDR3 is CAIRDTNTGELFF. CDR3 DNA: TGTGCCATCCGAGACACCAACACCGGGGAGCTGTTTTTT.

The chain links TRBV28 to TRBJ2-6; 10 nucleotides line up with TRBD2. Unmatched junction bases numbered 9, after V lost 6 bases and J lost 4 bases. CDR3 length: 17 residues. Germline-derived CDR1 and CDR2 are MDHEN and SYDVKM. This CDR3 is CASRPLAGLAGANVLTF. The CDR3, as DNA: TGTGCCAGCAGACCACTAGCGGGATTGGCGGGGGCCAACGTCCTGACTTTC. Together with reference TRBV28 and TRBJ2-6, the CDR3 gives the full variable domain: DVKVTQSSRYLVKRTGEKVFLECVQDMDHENMFWYRQDPGLGLRLIYFSYDVKMKEKGDIPEGYSVSREKKERFSLILESASTNQTSMYLCASRPLAGLAGANVLTFGAGSRLTVL.

The sample holds one count of this clonotype. The DNA for the CDR3 is TGTGCCAGCGGTCGGGGGGCCTACGAGCAGTACGTC. The encoded protein is CASGRGAYEQYV. The chain couples TRBV12-3 or TRBV12-4 to TRBJ2-7; 7 positions match TRBD2. V dropped 8 bases and J dropped 2; count of bases not matched to a gene: 3. This CDR3 region has 12 residues.

This rearrangement joins TRBV5-6 to TRBJ1-2, with D unresolved. Germline V gene data show CDR1 as SGHDT and CDR2 as YYEEEE. The CDR3 has 13 amino acids. Trimming cost V 0 bases and J 4 bases, with 7 bases left between them. The chain's CDR3 is CASSLGDPYGYTF. For the CDR3, the DNA is TGTGCCAGCAGCTTGGGTGACCCCTATGGCTACACCTTC.

The sample holds a few counts of this clonotype. J is TRBJ2-7 and V is TRBV20-1, with 11 bases that match TRBD2. Unmatched junction bases numbered 11, after V lost 3 bases and J lost 4 bases. The CDR3 contains 16 residues. Germline V gene data show CDR1 as DFQATT and CDR2 as SNEGSKA (reference sequence). The CDR3 spells CSASGNRLAGNYEQYF. CDR3 bases: TGCAGTGCTAGTGGGAACCGACTAGCGGGAAATTACGAGCAGTACTTC.

The chain carries TRBV10-3 and TRBJ2-2, with a weak D call TRBD1 (5 bases). Trimming took 6 bases from V and 10 from J, leaving 9 bases between them. The CDR3 is 11 amino acids. CDR1 ENHRY and CDR2 SYGVKD come from the germline V gene. CDR3 nucleotide sequence: TGTGCCATCAGGGACAAGGAGGAGCTGTTTTTT. Encoded protein: CAIRDKEELFF.

V is TRBV11-2 and J is TRBJ2-1, with D maybe TRBD2 (6 bases). The CDR3 length is 15 residues. Trimming stripped 6 bases from V and 6 bases from J, with 18 bases between. Per germline, CDR1 SGHAT and CDR2 FQNNGV. CDR3 coding DNA: TGTGCCAGCAGGCATCTCCGGGAGTCTCCCAATGAGCAGTTCTTC. Its translation: CASRHLRESPNEQFF.

The chain has TRBV19 and TRBJ2-3; TRBD2 is a possible D gene (6 bases). V was shortened by 8 bases and J by 4 bases, with 13 bases between the two germline ends. The CDR3 runs to 13 residues. CDR1 and CDR2 from the germline V gene are LNHDA and SQIVND (reference sequence). DNA of the CDR3: TGTGCCAGTCGGCTTAGCGGAGCAGATACGCAGTATTTT. Its protein product is CASRLSGADTQYF.

The CDR3 region is CASRPRLAGAPGDTGELFF. The DNA for the CDR3 is TGTGCCAGCAGACCAAGACTAGCGGGAGCTCCTGGGGATACCGGGGAGCTGTTTTTT. The rearrangement uses TRBV12-3 or TRBV12-4 and TRBJ2-2, with 12 bases identical to TRBD2. Trimming removed 6 bases from V and 5 bases from J; junction bases left unmatched: 16. The CDR3 is 19 amino acids.

Many counts were recorded for this clonotype. The rearrangement joins TRBV20-1 to TRBJ2-1; the D is unclear. The ends were cut back, 1 base at V and 5 bases at J, with 9 bases in the middle. This CDR3 is 13 amino acids long. The germline V gene encodes CDR1 DFQATT and CDR2 SNEGSKA (reference sequence). The chain's CDR3 is CSARASIDNEQFF. CDR3 nucleotide sequence: TGCAGTGCTAGAGCCAGCATCGACAATGAGCAGTTCTTC.

The rearrangement uses TRBV6-2 or TRBV6-3 and TRBJ2-3; D call uncertain. Trimming took 0 bases from V and 3 from J, leaving 10 bases between them. CDR3 length: 15 amino acids. Germline V gene sequence: CDR1 MNHEY, CDR2 SVGEGT. The CDR3 loop reads CASSYSNVPTDTQYF. CDR3 DNA sequence: TGTGCCAGCAGTTACTCAAATGTTCCGACAGATACGCAGTATTTT.

This clonotype was counted ten times or more. The chain joins TRBV29-1 to TRBJ1-1; D call uncertain. V was clipped by 7 bases and J by 8 bases, with 11 bases between them. This CDR3 has 10 residues. Germline V gene data show CDR1 as SQVTM and CDR2 as ANQGSEA. In DNA, the CDR3 is TGCAGCGGAGGTCAGTTGGAAGCTTTCTTT. Its protein is CSGGQLEAFF.

This rearrangement joins TRBV6-1 to TRBJ2-2; D may be TRBD2 (5 bases). V dropped 3 bases and J dropped 1 base, with 9 bases sitting between them. Germline values: CDR1 MNHNS, CDR2 SASEGT. CDR3 length: 15 residues. The CDR3 spells CASSDRGGNTGELFF. For the CDR3, the DNA is TGTGCCAGCAGTGACCGAGGAGGGAACACCGGGGAGCTGTTTTTT.

This clonotype was counted a few times. This chain uses TRBV2 with TRBJ2-2; D gene uncertain. Germline-derived CDR1 and CDR2 are SNHLY and FYNNEI. V lost 3 bases and J 2 bases, leaving 4 bases between the germline ends. This CDR3 spans 13 amino acids. CDR3 region: CASSERNTGELFF. The DNA of the CDR3 is TGTGCCAGCAGTGAGCGCAACACCGGGGAGCTGTTTTTT.

This chain connects TRBV18 to TRBJ1-1, with a possible D match to TRBD1 (5 bases). V was cut by 4 bases and J by 1 base, with 16 bases left in between. Germline CDR1 and CDR2: KGHSH and LQKENI. The CDR3 sequence is 16 residues long. CDR3 sequence: CASSQSTRDRNTEAFF. The CDR3 DNA reads as TGTGCCAGCTCACAAAGTACCCGGGACCGGAACACTGAAGCTTTCTTT. Filled out from reference TRBV18 and TRBJ1-1, the complete variable domain reads NAGVMQNPRHLVRRRGQEARLRCSPMKGHSHVYWYRQLPEEGLKFMVYLQKENIIDESGMPKERFSAEFPKEGPSILRIQQVVRGDSAAYFCASSQSTRDRNTEAFFGQGTRLTVV.

This chain connects TRBV5-1 to TRBJ2-2; possible D gene TRBD2, 6 bases. The ends were cut back, 4 bases at V and 1 base at J, with 14 bases in the middle. The CDR3 is 16 amino acids. Germline V CDR1 and CDR2: SGHRS, YFSETQ. This CDR3 is CASSGRGRKNTGELFF. For the CDR3, the DNA is TGCGCCAGCAGCGGGCGGGGACGAAAGAACACCGGGGAGCTGTTTTTT.

There are a few counts of this clonotype. In DNA form, the CDR3 reads TGCGCCAGCAGCTTGGTGTACAGGGGGCTCTTGAATGAGCAGTTCTTC. It specifies CASSLVYRGLLNEQFF. The gene calls are TRBV5-1 and TRBJ2-1; 9 bases map to TRBD1. J gave up 7 bases and V 0 bases, and 8 bases lay outside the gene matches. The germline CDR1 and CDR2 sequences are SGHRS and YFSETQ. The CDR3 runs to 16 residues.

This clonotype was seen a few times. V is TRBV5-8 and J is TRBJ1-5; D is perhaps TRBD1 (6 bases). CDR3 length: 14 amino acids. With 5 bases removed from V and 5 bases from J, the gap between germline ends came to 14 bases. Germline V gene sequence: CDR1 SGHTS, CDR2 YDEGEE. The CDR3 sequence: CASRSRGSDQPQHF. CDR3 in DNA: TGTGCCAGCAGGTCCAGGGGTTCGGATCAGCCCCAGCATTTT.

This CDR3 is CASSQAGTVNSPLHF. In nucleotides, the CDR3 is TGTGCCAGCAGCCAGGCAGGGACCGTCAATTCACCCCTCCACTTT. V usage is TRBV7-9 and J usage is TRBJ1-6, with a weak D call TRBD1 (5 bases). Trimming removed 5 bases from V and 7 bases from J, with 15 bases in between. The length of the CDR3 is 15 residues. CDR1 and CDR2 (germline): SEHNR, FQNEAQ (reference sequence).

This clonotype turned up a few times. The chain carries TRBV4-2 and TRBJ1-1; TRBD1 matches at 8 bases. The CDR3 covers 13 residues. Germline V lookup: CDR1 LGHNA, CDR2 YNFKEQ. With 3 bases clipped from V and 14 bases from J, the junction kept 11 bases outside the gene matches. The CDR3 here is CASSHGRGLNHFF. Written as DNA, the CDR3 is TGTGCCAGCAGCCATGGCAGGGGGCTCAACCACTTCTTT.

The chain uses TRBV24-1 and TRBJ2-3; possibly TRBD1 for D (6 bases). Trimming left V 9 bases short and J 1 base short, with 10 bases between. The CDR3 contains 13 residues. The V gene's germline CDR1 is KGHDR and CDR2 SFDVKD. The CDR3 nucleotides read TGTGCCACCCGAGGGGGAGGCACAGATACGCAGTATTTT. Its translation: CATRGGGTDTQYF.

CDR3 loop: CAVRAANQPQHF. CDR3 DNA sequence: TGTGCCGTCCGGGCCGCCAATCAGCCCCAGCATTTT. The chain couples TRBV10-3 to TRBJ1-5; the D is unclear. CDR1 and CDR2 (germline): ENHRY, SYGVKD. The length of the CDR3 is 12 residues. Trimming removed 11 bases at V and 3 bases at J, with 11 bases between.

This clonotype has a count of ten or more. This chain connects TRBV12-3 or TRBV12-4 to TRBJ2-2; 7 bases agree with TRBD1. This CDR3 contains 15 residues. With V trimmed by 6 bases and J by 4 bases, 8 bases remained unmatched. CDR3 coding DNA: TGTGCCAGCAGCCACACAGGGGACGGCACCGGGGAGCTGTTTTTT. This encodes CASSHTGDGTGELFF.

Many counts were recorded for this clonotype. V usage is TRBV24-1 and J usage is TRBJ2-2, with D perhaps matching TRBD2 (6 bases). This CDR3 region has 13 residues. The V gene lost 2 bases and the J gene lost 6 bases, with 6 bases spanning the gap. Germline assignment: CDR1 KGHDR and CDR2 SFDVKD. CDR3 sequence (DNA): TGTGCCACCAGTGATTCGGGAGCCGGGGAGCTGTTTTTT. Its protein is CATSDSGAGELFF.